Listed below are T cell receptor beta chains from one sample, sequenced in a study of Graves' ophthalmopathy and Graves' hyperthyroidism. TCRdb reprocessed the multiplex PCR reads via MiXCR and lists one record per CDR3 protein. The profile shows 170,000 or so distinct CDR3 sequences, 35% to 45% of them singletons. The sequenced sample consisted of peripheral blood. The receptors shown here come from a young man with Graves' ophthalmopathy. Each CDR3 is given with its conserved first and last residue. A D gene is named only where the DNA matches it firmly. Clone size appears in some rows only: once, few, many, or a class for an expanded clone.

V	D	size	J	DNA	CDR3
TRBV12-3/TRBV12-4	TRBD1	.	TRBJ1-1	TGTGCCAGCAGTTTAGGACAGGGGGCCCAAGCTTTCTTT	CASSLGQGAQAFF
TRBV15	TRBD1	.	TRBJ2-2	TGTGCCACCAGCGGACAGGCAAACACCGGGGAGCTGTTTTTT	CATSGQANTGELFF
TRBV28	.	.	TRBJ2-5	TGTGCCAGCAGTTCCATCCGTGCCTCTCAAGAGACCCAGTACTTC	CASSSIRASQETQYF
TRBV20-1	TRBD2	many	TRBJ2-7	TGCAGTGCGCCAGCGGGAGGCAGGTACGAGCAGTACTTC	CSAPAGGRYEQYF
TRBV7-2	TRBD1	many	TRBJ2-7	TGTGCCAGCAGCAGGACAGGGGGCACTTATGAGCAGTACTTC	CASSRTGGTYEQYF
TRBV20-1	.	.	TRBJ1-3	TGCAGTGCCGTGAGCGACACCTCTGGAAACACCATATATTTT	CSAVSDTSGNTIYF
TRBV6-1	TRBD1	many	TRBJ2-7	TGTGCCAGCATATCCCGAGACAGGGCGGTGAGTGAGCAGTACTTC	CASISRDRAVSEQYF
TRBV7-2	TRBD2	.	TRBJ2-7	TGTGCCAGCAGCTTCCGACTAGCGGGAGGGAATGAGCAGTACTTC	CASSFRLAGGNEQYF
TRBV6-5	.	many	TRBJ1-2	TGTGCCAGCAGCCCCTGGGGGGAGGGGTACTATGGCTACACCTTC	CASSPWGEGYYGYTF
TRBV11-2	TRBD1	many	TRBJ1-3	TGTGCCAGCAGCATAGGGACAGCCACGTCTGGAAACACCATATATTTT	CASSIGTATSGNTIYF
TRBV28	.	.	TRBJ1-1	TGTGCCAGCAGTGAGCTGACCAAGGGGGCTGAAGCTTTCTTT	CASSELTKGAEAFF
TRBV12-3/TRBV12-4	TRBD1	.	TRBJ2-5	TGTGCCAGCAGTGACAGGGGGCGACGGATGGAGACCCAGTACTTC	CASSDRGRRMETQYF
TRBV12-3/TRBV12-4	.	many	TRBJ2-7	TGTGCCAGCAGGAGGACCGACTCCTACGAGCAGTACTTC	CASRRTDSYEQYF
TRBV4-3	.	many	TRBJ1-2	TGCGCCAGCAGCCAAGATCGACACAACAACTATGGCTACACCTTC	CASSQDRHNNYGYTF
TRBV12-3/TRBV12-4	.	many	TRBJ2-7	TGTGCCAGCAGTTTATTGTGCGAGCAGTACTTC	CASSLLCEQYF
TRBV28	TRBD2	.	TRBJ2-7	TGTGCCAGCAGTGAAAAGACTAGCGGGAGGCGCGAGCAGTACTTC	CASSEKTSGRREQYF
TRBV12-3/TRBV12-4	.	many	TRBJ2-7	TGTGCCAGCAGCCCATCCGGGAAAACCTACGAGCAGTACTTC	CASSPSGKTYEQYF